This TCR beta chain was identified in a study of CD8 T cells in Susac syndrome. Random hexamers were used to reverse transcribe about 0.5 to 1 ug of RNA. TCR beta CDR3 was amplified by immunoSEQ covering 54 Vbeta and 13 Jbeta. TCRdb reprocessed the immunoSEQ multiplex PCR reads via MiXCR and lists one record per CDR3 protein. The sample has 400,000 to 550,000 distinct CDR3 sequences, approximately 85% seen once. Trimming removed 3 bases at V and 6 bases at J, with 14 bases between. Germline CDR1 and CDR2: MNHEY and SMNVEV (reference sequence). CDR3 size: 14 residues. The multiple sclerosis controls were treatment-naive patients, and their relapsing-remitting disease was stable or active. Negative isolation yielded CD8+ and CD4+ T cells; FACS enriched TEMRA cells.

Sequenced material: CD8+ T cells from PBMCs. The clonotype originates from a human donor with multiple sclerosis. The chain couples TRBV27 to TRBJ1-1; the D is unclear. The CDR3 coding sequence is TGTGCCAGCAGTTTTGGAGGGAATGGAGCTGAAGCTTTCTTT. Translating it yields CASSFGGNGAEAFF.